The 23 T cell receptor beta chains below all came from one sample that was sequenced in a study of cytomegalovirus exposure and HLA in healthy donors. PCR amplification relied on 60 Vbeta primers (plus 13 Jbeta primers). The repertoire was sequenced with immunoSEQ multiplex PCR; TCRdb's copy has only in-frame clones and lacks some. This sample has 200,000 or so clones; 75% to 85% occur once, and the top ten carry about 1.9%. Sequenced: PBMCs. The receptor set was obtained from a woman between 18 and 29 years old in good health and CMV-seropositive.

This rearrangement joins TRBV7-9 to TRBJ2-3, with 8 bases lining up with TRBD1. The ends lost 3 bases at V and 3 bases at J; junction bases unmatched: 2. The CDR3 has 14 amino acids. Germline-derived CDR1 and CDR2 are SEHNR and FQNEAQ (reference sequence). The DNA of the CDR3 is TGTGCCAGCAGCTTCAGGGGGCTAACAGATACGCAGTATTTT. Its translation is CASSFRGLTDTQYF.

J is TRBJ2-2 and V is TRBV7-5; the DNA was not compared with TRBD2, the D call given in the table. TRBV7-5 is tagged as a pseudogene. CDR3 length equals 17 residues. CDR3 nucleotide sequence: TGTGTCAGAAGCTTACCTCGGGAGAGGCTCTTCACCGGGGAGCTGTTTTTT. Translating gives CVRSLPRERLFTGELFF.

The chain is built from TRBV30 and TRBJ2-1; 10 nucleotides agree with TRBD2. After removal of 2 bases from V and 9 bases from J, the junction contained 4 bases not matched to a gene. The CDR3 spans 13 residues. Germline lookup yields CDR1 GTSNPN and CDR2 SVGIG (reference sequence). CDR3 bases: TGTGCCTGGAGTAGACTAGCGGGTTCTGAGCAGTTCTTC. This gives the protein CAWSRLAGSEQFF.

The rearrangement links TRBV9 to TRBJ2-3; TRBD2 aligns across 11 bases. V lost 0 bases, J lost 4 bases, and 7 bases stayed unmatched. Germline-derived CDR1 and CDR2 are SGDLS and YYNGEE. The CDR3 totals 17 residues. CDR3 nucleotide sequence: TGTGCCAGCAGCGTAGGTAGTAGCGGGGGGGTAGCAGATACGCAGTATTTT. It translates to CASSVGSSGGVADTQYF.

This clone was counted a single time. The J gene is TRBJ2-5, the V gene TRBV7-2, with 11 bases that match TRBD2. Losses at the gene ends were 8 bases for V and 5 bases for J; bases not matched to a gene: 7. The CDR3 runs to 14 residues. CDR1 SGHTA and CDR2 FQGNSA come from the germline V gene. This CDR3 is CTSDLAGGSETQYF. Written as DNA, the CDR3 is TGTACCAGCGACCTAGCGGGGGGTTCGGAGACCCAGTACTTC.

V usage is TRBV5-1 and J usage is TRBJ1-6; 10 bases are a match to TRBD1. The length of the CDR3 is 14 residues. Germline trimming cut 4 bases from V and 10 bases from J; bases unmatched to any gene: 5. Germline V CDR1 and CDR2: SGHRS, YFSETQ. The CDR3 spells CASSATGGGSPLHF. CDR3 nucleotides: TGCGCCAGCAGCGCGACAGGGGGCGGATCACCCCTCCACTTT.

V gene TRBV9 combines with J gene TRBJ2-3; TRBD2 aligns across 12 bases. CDR1 SGDLS and CDR2 YYNGEE come from the germline V gene. V lost 3 bases and J lost 5; bases outside the gene matches: 13. This CDR3 contains 18 residues. The CDR3 reads CASSETPSLAGGEDTQYF. DNA for the CDR3: TGTGCCAGCAGCGAAACCCCTTCCCTAGCGGGGGGGGAAGATACGCAGTATTTT.

Only a few counts were recorded for this clone. The chain has TRBV5-1 and TRBJ2-1; D is unresolved. The V end was cut by 4 bases, the J end by 3 bases, with 11 bases between. CDR1 is SGHRS and CDR2 is YFSETQ in the germline V gene. The CDR3 has 14 residues. The CDR3 loop reads CASSLEFIYNEQFF. In DNA form, the CDR3 reads TGCGCCAGCAGCCTGGAATTCATCTACAATGAGCAGTTCTTC.

The chain recombines TRBV19 with TRBJ1-4; perhaps TRBD1 as D (5 bases). V was clipped by 7 bases and J by 5 bases, with 20 bases between them. The germline CDR1 and CDR2 sequences are LNHDA and SQIVND (reference sequence). The CDR3 consists of 16 residues. CDR3 in amino acids: CASTQGGPPRNEKLFF. The CDR3 DNA reads as TGTGCCAGTACCCAGGGTGGCCCCCCGCGGAATGAAAAACTGTTTTTT.

The rearrangement uses TRBV9 and TRBJ1-1, with D possibly TRBD1 on 5 matching bases. Trimming cost V 4 bases and J 7 bases, with 11 bases left between them. Germline V gene sequence: CDR1 SGDLS, CDR2 YYNGEE. This CDR3 contains 12 residues. The CDR3 bases are TGTGCCAGCAGCACGGGGGACGGTGAAGCTTTCTTT. As protein: CASSTGDGEAFF.

The chain carries TRBV6-5 and TRBJ1-5; no clear D gene. The germline V gene encodes CDR1 MNHEY and CDR2 SVGAGI. The CDR3 is 13 amino acids. Trimming cost V 0 bases and J 7 bases, with 7 bases left between them. CDR3 coding DNA: TGTGCCAGCAGTTACTCGATTGGCCAGCCCCAGCATTTT. This translates into CASSYSIGQPQHF.

The chain has TRBV9 and TRBJ2-2; 8 nucleotides agree with TRBD1. Trimming at V came to 3 bases and at J to 1 base, leaving 5 bases not matched to a gene. The CDR3 sequence is 16 residues long. Germline assignment: CDR1 SGDLS and CDR2 YYNGEE. This chain's CDR3 is CASSATGTGNTGELFF. CDR3 nucleotide sequence: TGTGCCAGCAGCGCAACCGGGACAGGGAACACCGGGGAGCTGTTTTTT.

The chain has TRBV21-1 and TRBJ1-1; the D call in the table, TRBD1, was not verified against the DNA. TRBV21-1 represents a pseudogene. There are 16 residues in the CDR3. CDR3 nucleotide sequence: TGTGCCAGCACCGGGACAGGGAAGTTAGAAGGCACTGAAGCTTTCTTT. It yields the protein CASTGTGKLEGTEAFF.

This chain joins TRBV19 and TRBJ2-7, with unresolved D. V shed 5 bases and J shed 3 bases, with 11 bases lying between them. The CDR3 is made up of 13 amino acids. Germline lookup yields CDR1 LNHDA and CDR2 SQIVND (reference sequence). CDR3 DNA sequence: TGTGCCAGTAGTGTCAGGAAGAACTACGAGCAGTACTTC. As protein: CASSVRKNYEQYF.

This clone was detected a few times. The genes are TRBV7-8 and TRBJ2-5; D unresolved. Trimming removed 2 bases from V and 4 bases from J, with 5 bases in between. The CDR3 covers 12 residues. Per the germline V gene, CDR1 is SGHVS and CDR2 is FQNEAQ. This CDR3 is CASSLLVETQYF. The CDR3 coding sequence is TGTGCCAGCAGCTTACTAGTAGAGACCCAGTACTTC.

In regard to this clone: One end of the junction fails to match germline, which may point to a read error. The chain employs TRBV6-6 and TRBJ2-5; TRBD2 matches 8 bases. The CDR3 sequence is 13 residues long. Germline V CDR1 and CDR2: MNHNY, SVGAGI (reference sequence). The CDR3, as DNA: TGTGCCGGCAGTGACCCTAGCGGGGAGACCCAGTACTTC. Residues: CAGSDPSGETQYF.

V gene TRBV5-3 combines with J gene TRBJ1-1; D is perhaps TRBD1 (5 bases). TRBV5-3 has ORF status, its function being uncertain. V dropped 1 base and J dropped 10 bases, with 11 bases sitting between them. This CDR3 comprises 12 residues. Written as DNA, the CDR3 is TGTGCCAGAAGCTTGAGCAGGGTGAGAGCTTTCTTT. Its translation is CARSLSRVRAFF.

The chain joins TRBV13 to TRBJ2-3, with a weak D call TRBD1 (5 bases). Trimming cost V 5 bases and J 2 bases, with 14 bases left between them. This CDR3 is 15 amino acids long. Germline lookup yields CDR1 PRHDT and CDR2 FYEKMQ (reference sequence). The CDR3 bases are TGTGCCAGCAGCCAGGGTAGTTCGTTCACAGATACGCAGTATTTT. Its protein is CASSQGSSFTDTQYF.

This clone was detected only a few times. The chain employs TRBV6-6 and TRBJ1-2; no clear D gene. CDR1 is MNHNY, CDR2 SVGAGI, per germline (reference sequence). The V and J ends lost 0 bases and 7 bases respectively, with 6 bases between them. The CDR3 runs 12 residues. In nucleotides, the CDR3 is TGTGCCAGCAGTTACTCCCCTCTTGGCTACACCTTC. Protein product: CASSYSPLGYTF.

The V gene is TRBV7-2, the J gene TRBJ1-2, with D tentatively TRBD1 (6 bases). The CDR3 is 14 residues long. V lost 5 bases to trimming and J lost 6 bases, with 16 bases between them. The germline gives CDR1 SGHTA, CDR2 FQGNSA. The CDR3 protein is CASSLLRGTDGYTF. The CDR3 DNA is TGTGCCAGCAGCCTTCTGAGGGGGACGGATGGCTACACCTTC.

The chain links TRBV7-6 to TRBJ1-1, with D possibly TRBD1 on 5 matching bases. V was clipped by 5 bases and J by 2 bases, with 15 bases between them. This CDR3 is built from 15 residues. CDR1 and CDR2 from the germline V gene are SGHVS and FNYEAQ. The CDR3 reads CASSPLRVQNTEAFF. The DNA for the CDR3 is TGTGCCAGCAGCCCTCTCAGGGTACAAAACACTGAAGCTTTCTTT.

The genes are TRBV6-5 and TRBJ1-3, with 9 bases identical to TRBD1. The CDR3 runs 14 residues. With V trimmed by 5 bases and J by 2 bases, 1 base remained unmatched. The germline CDR1 and CDR2 sequences are MNHEY and SVGAGI. The CDR3 DNA sequence: TGTGCCAGCAGTAACAGGGGGCCTGGAAACACCATATATTTT. Its translation is CASSNRGPGNTIYF.

This chain connects TRBV5-1 to TRBJ1-2; D might be TRBD1 (6 bases). CDR1 and CDR2 from the germline V gene are SGHRS and YFSETQ. The CDR3 has 15 amino acids. V was pared by 0 bases and J by 4 bases, with 13 bases between. DNA of the CDR3: TGCGCCAGCAGCTTGGCGGCGGGGGCGACCTATGGCTACACCTTC. Amino acids: CASSLAAGATYGYTF.